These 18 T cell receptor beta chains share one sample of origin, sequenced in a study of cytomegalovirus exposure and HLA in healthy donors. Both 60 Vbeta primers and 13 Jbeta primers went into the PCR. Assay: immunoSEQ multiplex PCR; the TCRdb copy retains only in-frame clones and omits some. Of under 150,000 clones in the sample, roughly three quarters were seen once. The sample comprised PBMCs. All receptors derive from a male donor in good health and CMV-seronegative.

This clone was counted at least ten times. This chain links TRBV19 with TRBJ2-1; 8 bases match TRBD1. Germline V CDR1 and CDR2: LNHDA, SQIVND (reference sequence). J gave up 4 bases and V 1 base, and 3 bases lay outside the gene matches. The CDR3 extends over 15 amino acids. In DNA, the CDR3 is TGTGCCAGTAGTATAGCTTGGACAGGGTACAATGAGCAGTTCTTC. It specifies CASSIAWTGYNEQFF.

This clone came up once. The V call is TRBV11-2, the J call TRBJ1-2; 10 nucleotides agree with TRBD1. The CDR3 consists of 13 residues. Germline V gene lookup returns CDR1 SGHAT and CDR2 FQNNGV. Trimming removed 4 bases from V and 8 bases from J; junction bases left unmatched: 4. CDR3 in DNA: TGTGCCAGCAGCTCAGGGACAGGGGCCGGCTACACCTTC. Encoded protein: CASSSGTGAGYTF.

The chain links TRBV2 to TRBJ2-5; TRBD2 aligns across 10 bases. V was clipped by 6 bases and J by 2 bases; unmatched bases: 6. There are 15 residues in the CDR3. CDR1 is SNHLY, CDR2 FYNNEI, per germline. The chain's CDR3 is CASSQTSGSQETQYF. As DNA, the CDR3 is TGTGCCAGCAGCCAGACTAGCGGGTCGCAAGAGACCCAGTACTTC.

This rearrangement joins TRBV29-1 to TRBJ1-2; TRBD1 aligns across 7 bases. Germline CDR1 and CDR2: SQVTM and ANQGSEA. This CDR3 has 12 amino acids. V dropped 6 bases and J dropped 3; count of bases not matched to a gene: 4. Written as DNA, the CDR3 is TGCAGCGTGGTACAGGGGTACTATGGCTACACCTTC. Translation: CSVVQGYYGYTF.

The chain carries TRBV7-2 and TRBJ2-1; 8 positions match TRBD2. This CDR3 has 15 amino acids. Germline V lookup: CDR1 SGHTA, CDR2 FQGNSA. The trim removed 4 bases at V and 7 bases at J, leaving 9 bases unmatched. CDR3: CASSSLGVAGNEQFF. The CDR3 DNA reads TGTGCCAGCAGCTCCCTGGGGGTAGCGGGGAATGAGCAGTTCTTC.

CDR3 sequence: CASSPLTGSGANVLTF. The CDR3 nucleotides read TGTGCCAGCAGCCCGCTGACAGGCTCTGGGGCCAACGTCCTGACTTTC. The chain links TRBV7-6 to TRBJ2-6; D may be TRBD1 (6 bases). The CDR3 covers 16 residues. V shed 5 bases and J shed 0 bases, with 11 bases lying between them. Germline V gene data show CDR1 as SGHVS and CDR2 as FNYEAQ. Looking up the rest from reference TRBV7-6 and TRBJ2-6 gives the full variable domain: GAGVSQSPRYKVTKRGQDVALRCDPISGHVSLYWYRQALGQGPEFLTYFNYEAQQDKSGLPNDRFSAERPEGSISTLTIQRTEQRDSAMYRCASSPLTGSGANVLTFGAGSRLTVL.

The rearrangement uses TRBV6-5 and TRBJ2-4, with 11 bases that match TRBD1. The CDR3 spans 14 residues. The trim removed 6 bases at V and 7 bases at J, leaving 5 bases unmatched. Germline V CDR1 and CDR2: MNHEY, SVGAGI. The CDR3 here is CASSQGTGGNIQYF. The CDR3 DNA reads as TGTGCCAGCAGCCAAGGGACAGGGGGGAACATTCAGTACTTC.

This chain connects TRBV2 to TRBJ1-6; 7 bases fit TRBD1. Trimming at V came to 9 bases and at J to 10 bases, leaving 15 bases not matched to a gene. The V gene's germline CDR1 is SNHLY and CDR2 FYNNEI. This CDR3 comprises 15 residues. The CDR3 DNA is TGTGCCAGGAGGTCCAGCAGGGGGTCGGACTCACCCCTCCACTTT. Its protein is CARRSSRGSDSPLHF.

The CDR3: CASSLTRGQETQYF. DNA of the CDR3: TGTGCCAGCAGCTTAACACGGGGCCAAGAGACCCAGTACTTC. The J gene is TRBJ2-5, the V gene TRBV7-8; tentative D call: TRBD2 (5 bases). The germline V gene encodes CDR1 SGHVS and CDR2 FQNEAQ. Trimming cost V 2 bases and J 1 base, with 8 bases left between them. This CDR3 contains 14 residues.

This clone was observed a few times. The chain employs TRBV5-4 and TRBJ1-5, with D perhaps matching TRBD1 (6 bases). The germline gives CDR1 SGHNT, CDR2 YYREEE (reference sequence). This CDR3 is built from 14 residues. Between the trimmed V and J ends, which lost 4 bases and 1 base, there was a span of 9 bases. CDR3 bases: TGTGCCAGCAGCATGCAGGGGAGCAATCAGCCCCAGCATTTT. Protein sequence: CASSMQGSNQPQHF. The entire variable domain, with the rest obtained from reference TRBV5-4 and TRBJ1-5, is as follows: ETGVTQSPTHLIKTRGQQVTLRCSSQSGHNTVSWYQQALGQGPQFIFQYYREEENGRGNFPPRFSGLQFPNYSSELNVNALELDDSALYLCASSMQGSNQPQHFGDGTRLSIL.

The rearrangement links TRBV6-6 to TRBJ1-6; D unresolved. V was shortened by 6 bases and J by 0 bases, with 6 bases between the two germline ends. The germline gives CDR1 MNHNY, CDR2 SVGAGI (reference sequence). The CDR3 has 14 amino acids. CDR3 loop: CASSGSSYNSPLHF. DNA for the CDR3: TGTGCCAGCAGCGGTAGCTCCTATAATTCACCCCTCCACTTT.

DNA of the CDR3: TGCGCCAGCAGTCGGCAGGGAAATGAAAAACTGTTTTTT. This codes for CASSRQGNEKLFF. J is TRBJ1-4 and V is TRBV23-1; TRBD1 might be the D (5 bases). TRBV23-1 is noted as an ORF with a role that remains uncertain. Trimming stripped 4 bases from V and 5 bases from J, with 8 bases between. CDR3 length: 13 amino acids.

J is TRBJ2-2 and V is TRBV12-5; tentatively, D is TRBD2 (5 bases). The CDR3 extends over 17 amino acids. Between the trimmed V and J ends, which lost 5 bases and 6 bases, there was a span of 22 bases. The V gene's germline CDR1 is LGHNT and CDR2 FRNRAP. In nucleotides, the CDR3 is TGTGCTAGTGGTCCAACGGGGAAAGTGAGGTCCGCCGGGGAGCTGTTTTTT. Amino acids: CASGPTGKVRSAGELFF.

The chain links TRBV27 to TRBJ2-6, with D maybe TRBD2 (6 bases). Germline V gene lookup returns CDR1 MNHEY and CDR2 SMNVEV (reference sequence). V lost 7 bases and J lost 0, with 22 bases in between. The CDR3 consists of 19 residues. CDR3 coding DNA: TGTGCCAGCATTGGGAGGTTCCCAACACGCCACTCTGGGGCCAACGTCCTGACTTTC. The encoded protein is CASIGRFPTRHSGANVLTF. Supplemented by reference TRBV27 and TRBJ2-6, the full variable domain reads EAQVTQNPRYLITVTGKKLTVTCSQNMNHEYMSWYRQDPGLGLRQIYYSMNVEVTDKGDVPEGYKVSRKEKRNFPLILESPSPNQTSLYFCASIGRFPTRHSGANVLTFGAGSRLTVL.

The CDR3 DNA reads as TGTGCCAGCAGACTGGCGGGGGGGCGCGAGCAGTACTTC. Translation gives CASRLAGGREQYF. The genes are TRBV11-2 and TRBJ2-7; 9 positions agree with TRBD2. Germline CDR1 is SGHAT and CDR2 is FQNNGV. CDR3 length: 13 amino acids. V shed 6 bases and J 6 bases; nucleotides not matched to a gene: 6.

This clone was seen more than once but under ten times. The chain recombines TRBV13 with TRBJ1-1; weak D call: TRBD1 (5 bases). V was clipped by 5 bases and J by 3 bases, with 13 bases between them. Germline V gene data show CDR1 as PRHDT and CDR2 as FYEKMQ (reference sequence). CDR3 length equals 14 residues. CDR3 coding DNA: TGTGCCAGCAGCGCCGGGGGGGTTCACACTGAAGCTTTCTTT. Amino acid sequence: CASSAGGVHTEAFF.

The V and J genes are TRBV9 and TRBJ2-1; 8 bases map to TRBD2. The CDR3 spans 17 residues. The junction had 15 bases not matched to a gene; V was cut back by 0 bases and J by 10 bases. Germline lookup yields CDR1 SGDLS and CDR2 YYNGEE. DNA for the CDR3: TGTGCCAGCAGCGTAGCCCCCGGGGGGACTAGTCGAACCGAGCAGTTCTTC. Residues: CASSVAPGGTSRTEQFF.

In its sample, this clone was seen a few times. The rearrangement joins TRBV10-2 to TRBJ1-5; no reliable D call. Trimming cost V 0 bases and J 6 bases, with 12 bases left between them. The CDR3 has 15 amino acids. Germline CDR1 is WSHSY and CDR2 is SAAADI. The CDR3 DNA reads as TGCGCCAGCAGTGAGTCCCGGGGTGTCGGTCAGCCCCAGCATTTT. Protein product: CASSESRGVGQPQHF.